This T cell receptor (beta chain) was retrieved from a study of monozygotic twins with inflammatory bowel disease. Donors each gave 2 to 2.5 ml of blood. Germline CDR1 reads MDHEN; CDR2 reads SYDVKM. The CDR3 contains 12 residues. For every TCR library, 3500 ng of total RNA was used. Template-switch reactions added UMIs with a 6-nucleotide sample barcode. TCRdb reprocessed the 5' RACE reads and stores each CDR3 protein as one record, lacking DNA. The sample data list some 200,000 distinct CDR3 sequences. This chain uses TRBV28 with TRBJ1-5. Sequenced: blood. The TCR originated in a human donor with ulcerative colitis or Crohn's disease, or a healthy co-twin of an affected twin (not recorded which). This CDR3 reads CASSLVNQPQHF.